This section outlines one T cell receptor beta chain sequence together with its context. Profiled with immunoSEQ multiplex PCR; TCRdb holds only in-frame clones, not every one. The sample yields 100,000 to 150,000 clones, roughly 87% seen once. This specimen comes from a study of control samples from healthy donors and cancer patients. Germline lookup yields CDR1 MGHDK and CDR2 SYGVNS. CDR3 length: 13 residues. V lost 5 bases to trimming and J lost 7 bases, with 14 bases between them. The chain recombines TRBV25-1 with TRBJ1-2, with a weak D call TRBD1 (5 bases). Sequenced material: blood. The origin of this receptor is a young man in good health. The CDR3 protein is CASSRGALAGYTF. DNA of the CDR3: TGTGCCAGCAGTAGGGGTGCGCTGGCTGGCTACACCTTC.